These T cell receptor beta chains were read from a single sample in a study of OX40 agonist ivuxolimab in advanced cancers. Assay used: immunoSEQ multiplex PCR; TCRdb lists only in-frame clones, some missing. The data contain tens of thousands of clones, approximately 89% of them seen just once; the ten biggest clones take up approximately 0.2%. Material: CD4+ or CD8+ T cells sorted from blood, obtained in a trial of the OX40 agonist ivuxolimab. These receptors were obtained from an adult with an advanced solid tumor such as melanoma, head and neck, liver or kidney cancer. Both conserved end residues are part of each CDR3. The order of the fields is D gene, clone size, V gene, J gene, CDR3 DNA, CDR3 protein. D genes are given only for firm matches. Clone size, where shown, is once, few, many, or a class for clones that have expanded.

>.|.|TRBV5-1|TRBJ2-7
TGCGCCAGCAGCTCGGCAGGAGGCGCCTACGAGCAGTACTTC
CASSSAGGAYEQYF
>.|.|TRBV5-1|TRBJ2-2
TGCGCCAGCAGCTCCGGGACCTTTGCGAACACCGGGGAGCTGTTTTTT
CASSSGTFANTGELFF
>.|once|TRBV6-6|TRBJ1-2
TGTGCCATTTCGACGGGAGCTAGCAAGGGTGATGGCTACACCTTC
CAISTGASKGDGYTF
>TRBD1|.|TRBV19|TRBJ1-1
TGTGCCAGTAGTATGACAGGGTTTAACACTGAAGCTTTCTTT
CASSMTGFNTEAFF
>.|.|TRBV5-1|TRBJ2-1
TGCGCCAGCAGCCGACGGGACTCCCCATACAATGAGCAGTTCTTC
CASSRRDSPYNEQFF
>TRBD1|.|TRBV15|TRBJ2-7
TGTGCCACCAGGGACAGGGGGTACGAGCAGTACTTC
CATRDRGYEQYF
>TRBD1|few|TRBV6-9|TRBJ2-2
TGTGCCAGCAAACCCGGGACAGGGGACACCGGGGAGCTGTTTTTT
CASKPGTGDTGELFF
>TRBD1|.|TRBV6-6|TRBJ1-6
TGTGCCAGCAGAAAACAGGGGGGGAATTCACCCCTCCACTTT
CASRKQGGNSPLHF
>TRBD2|.|TRBV6-5|TRBJ2-5
TGTGCCAGCAGCTCGGGACTAGCGGGAAGGGAGACCCAGTACTTC
CASSSGLAGRETQYF
>.|.|TRBV30|TRBJ2-1
TGTGCCTGGAGTCTCACCGGGCATGAGCAGTTCTTC
CAWSLTGHEQFF
>TRBD2|.|TRBV10-1|TRBJ2-1
TGCGCCAGCAGTGAAGGAGTTGGACTAGCGGGGGGGCCCGATGAGCAGTTCTTC
CASSEGVGLAGGPDEQFF
>.|.|TRBV5-1|TRBJ1-3
TGCGCCAGCAGCTGGAGCTCTGGAAACACCATATATTTT
CASSWSSGNTIYF
>.|.|TRBV7-3|TRBJ2-2
TGTGCCAGCAGCTTCCCGGGATGGAGCGGGAACACCGGGGAGCTGTTTTTT
CASSFPGWSGNTGELFF
>TRBD2|.|TRBV6-5|TRBJ2-7
TGTGCCAGCAGTTCGGGAGGGGGACCTTACGAGCAGTACTTC
CASSSGGGPYEQYF
>TRBD2|.|TRBV4-2|TRBJ2-1
TGTGCCAGCAGCCCCCTAGCGGGTGAGCAGTTCTTC
CASSPLAGEQFF
>.|.|TRBV7-9|TRBJ1-2
TGTGCCAGCAGCTTAGCGCGCGGCTTATTAGGTGGCTACACCTTC
CASSLARGLLGGYTF
>TRBD1|.|TRBV19|TRBJ2-5
TGTGCCAGTAGTATCGAGACAGGGGCTTTTGAGACCCAGTACTTC
CASSIETGAFETQYF
>.|once|TRBV5-1|TRBJ2-1
TGCGCCAGCAGCCTAGCAGGTGAGCAGTTCTTC
CASSLAGEQFF
>.|.|TRBV19|TRBJ2-7
TGTGCCAGTAGTATAGGGCCCTCGGTAGGGCTCGCCTACGAGCAGTACTTC
CASSIGPSVGLAYEQYF
>TRBD2|.|TRBV7-6|TRBJ2-5
TGTGCCAGCAGCTCAATTAGCGGGGGGGACCTCCAAGAGACCCAGTACTTC
CASSSISGGDLQETQYF
>TRBD2|.|TRBV18|TRBJ2-7
TGTGCCAGCTCACGAGGGACTAGCGAGAACTACGAGCAGTACTTC
CASSRGTSENYEQYF
>.|.|TRBV4-1|TRBJ2-1
TGCGCCAGCAGCCAAGTGGGGGCAGGGAGCTCCTACAATGAGCAGTTCTTC
CASSQVGAGSSYNEQFF
>.|.|TRBV4-1|TRBJ1-2
TGCGCCAGCAGCCAAGTTCGCCAGGGTGTTTATGGCTACACCTTC
CASSQVRQGVYGYTF
>.|.|TRBV4-1|TRBJ2-3
TGCGCCAGCAGCCACCCTGGGGGGCGGGGCTCAACTAGCACAGATACGCAGTATTTT
CASSHPGGRGSTSTDTQYF
>.|.|TRBV19|TRBJ2-4
TGTGCCAGTAGTTGGAAGGGTGGGATTCAGTACTTC
CASSWKGGIQYF
>TRBD1|.|TRBV7-8|TRBJ2-7
TGTGCCAGCAGCTTAGAGTCGTTGGGACAGGGCTACGAGCAGTACTTC
CASSLESLGQGYEQYF
>.|.|TRBV27|TRBJ1-6
TGTGCCAGCGCTTGGTCGAATTCACCCCTCCACTTT
CASAWSNSPLHF
>.|.|TRBV5-1|TRBJ2-2
TGCGCCAGCAGCTTGGACCTTACCTACACCGGGGAGCTGTTTTTT
CASSLDLTYTGELFF
>TRBD1|.|TRBV5-1|TRBJ2-2
TGCGCCAGCAGCTCGCTCTGGGACAGGGTGTGGACCGGGGAGCTGTTTTTT
CASSSLWDRVWTGELFF
>.|once|TRBV6-6|TRBJ1-2
TGTGCCAGCACCCAGGGACTGTACTATGGCTACACCTTC
CASTQGLYYGYTF
>.|few|TRBV25-1|TRBJ1-1
TGTGCCAGCAGTGGGGTGGGTAGGAACACTGAAGCTTTCTTT
CASSGVGRNTEAFF
>.|.|TRBV19|TRBJ2-7
TGTGCCAGTAGTAACTCCCTCGTGGGGGGGGCCCCTTACGAGCAGTACTTC
CASSNSLVGGAPYEQYF
>TRBD2|.|TRBV10-1|TRBJ2-2
TGCGCCAGCCCTCTAGCGGGGGGCCTACAGAACACCGGGGAGCTGTTTTTT
CASPLAGGLQNTGELFF
>.|.|TRBV5-1|TRBJ2-7
TGCGCCAGCAGTACGGACAGGGTATTGGGGGGGTACTACGAGCAGTACTTC
CASSTDRVLGGYYEQYF
>.|.|TRBV18|TRBJ2-7
TGTGCCAGCTCACGAGGGGCAGCGCTTAGCTCCTACGAGCAGTACTTC
CASSRGAALSSYEQYF
>.|.|TRBV30|TRBJ1-1
TGTGCCTGGAGTGGAGGGACTTTCGGGATGAACACTGAAGCTTTCTTT
CAWSGGTFGMNTEAFF
>TRBD2|.|TRBV5-3|TRBJ2-1
TGTGCCAGAAGCTGCCCGACTAGCGGGGGGTTGTCCATCAATGAGCAGTTCTTC
CARSCPTSGGLSINEQFF
>TRBD1|.|TRBV7-9|TRBJ2-1
TGTGCCAGCAGCTTAGTGTCAGGGAGACAGGGGGCAGGTGAGCAGTTCTTC
CASSLVSGRQGAGEQFF
>.|.|TRBV29-1|TRBJ2-3
TGCAGCGTTGATAGGGGGGGGACAGATACGCAGTATTTT
CSVDRGGTDTQYF